These 13 T cell receptor beta chains were sequenced from one sample in a study of neurological immune-mediated disorders. TCRdb itself ran the 5' RACE reads through MiXCR, one entry per CDR3 protein. The sample lists 50,000 to 70,000 distinct CDR3 sequences, approximately 12% seen once, with approximately 12% in the top ten. Sequencing input: PBMCs. These receptors were obtained from an older woman with HTLV-1-associated myelopathy (HAM/TSP).

This clonotype was seen at least ten times. V and J are TRBV5-6 and TRBJ1-2; D call uncertain. Deletions cut 0 bases from V and 8 bases from J, with 17 bases between. This CDR3 is built from 15 residues. CDR1 and CDR2 from the germline V gene are SGHDT and YYEEEE. The CDR3 reads CASSLDGLYFGGYTF. DNA for the CDR3: TGTGCCAGCAGCTTGGATGGTCTGTATTTTGGAGGCTACACCTTC.

The chain joins TRBV5-6 to TRBJ2-3; D remains ambiguous. Trimming cost V 2 bases and J 6 bases, with 16 bases left between them. Germline CDR1 and CDR2: SGHDT and YYEEEE. The CDR3 spans 15 residues. The CDR3 spells CASSFPTVPLDTQYF. As DNA, the CDR3 is TGTGCCAGCAGCTTTCCGACCGTACCCCTGGATACGCAGTATTTT.

The chain links TRBV6-1 to TRBJ2-7; perhaps TRBD1 as D (6 bases). Trimming stripped 0 bases from V and 1 base from J, with 28 bases between. Looked up from germline, CDR1 is MNHNS and CDR2 is SASEGT. The CDR3 runs to 21 residues. The CDR3 protein is CASSEAGDMGWADPLSYEQYF. DNA of the CDR3: TGTGCCAGCAGTGAAGCTGGGGACATGGGTTGGGCTGACCCATTGTCCTACGAGCAGTACTTC.

This clonotype was detected many times. The chain employs TRBV11-2 and TRBJ2-7; D is perhaps TRBD2 (5 bases). The length of the CDR3 is 13 residues. Trimming took off 1 base at V and 5 bases at J, with 9 bases between the two ends. Germline V gives CDR1 SGHAT, CDR2 FQNNGV. Written as DNA, the CDR3 is TGTGCCAGCAGCTTAGCTCCCGGGGACGAGCAGTACTTC. This codes for CASSLAPGDEQYF.

The sample holds many counts of this clonotype. V gene TRBV6-5 combines with J gene TRBJ2-1; 9 bases match TRBD2. The CDR3 loop spans 15 amino acids. Trimming took 4 bases from V and 5 from J; bases not matched to a gene: 6. Germline V gives CDR1 MNHEY, CDR2 SVGAGI. CDR3 amino acids: CASSLASGTHNEQFF. For the CDR3, the DNA is TGTGCCAGCAGTTTAGCTAGCGGGACACACAATGAGCAGTTCTTC.

This clonotype was seen repeatedly, ten times or more. This chain links TRBV5-1 with TRBJ2-1; 7 bases match TRBD1. Germline V CDR1 and CDR2: SGHRS, YFSETQ. With 0 bases clipped from V and 8 bases from J, the junction kept 2 bases outside the gene matches. CDR3 length: 13 amino acids. CDR3 DNA sequence: TGCGCCAGCAGCTTGGGAGACAGGGATGAGCAGTTCTTC. Protein product: CASSLGDRDEQFF.

This chain connects TRBV6-2 or TRBV6-3 to TRBJ2-1, with D unresolved. Per germline, CDR1 MNHEY and CDR2 SVGEGT. Deletions cut 0 bases from V and 8 bases from J, with 8 bases between. This CDR3 spans 13 amino acids. Here the CDR3 reads CASSYSSRDEQFF. The CDR3 DNA follows: TGTGCCAGCAGTTACTCTTCACGAGATGAGCAGTTCTTC.

This clonotype has a count of ten or more. The rearrangement uses TRBV5-4 and TRBJ2-3; D is uncertain. Germline CDR1 reads SGHNT; CDR2 reads YYREEE (reference sequence). V was clipped by 1 base and J by 2 bases, with 8 bases between them. This CDR3 contains 14 residues. The CDR3 sequence: CASSLTSLTDTQYF. The CDR3 coding sequence is TGTGCCAGCAGCTTGACGTCCCTCACAGATACGCAGTATTTT.

In its sample, this clonotype was seen many times. The chain couples TRBV20-1 to TRBJ2-7, with TRBD2 matching over 9 bases. Germline-derived CDR1 and CDR2 are DFQATT and SNEGSKA (reference sequence). There are 15 residues in the CDR3. V was pared by 3 bases and J by 2 bases, with 8 bases of the junction left unmatched. The CDR3 is CSASREREATYEQYF. Written as DNA, the CDR3 is TGCAGTGCTAGCCGGGAGCGGGAGGCCACCTACGAGCAGTACTTC.

The chain links TRBV18 to TRBJ2-5, with TRBD2 identical over 8 bases. Germline CDR1 is KGHSH and CDR2 is LQKENI. The trim removed 4 bases at V and 4 bases at J, leaving 5 bases unmatched. The CDR3 loop spans 14 amino acids. CDR3: CASSLLSGGETQYF. DNA of the CDR3: TGTGCCAGCTCACTACTAAGCGGGGGAGAGACCCAGTACTTC.

This clonotype was counted ten times or more. CDR3 in amino acids: CASSSGQLNGYTF. The CDR3 nucleotides are TGTGCCAGCAGTTCGGGACAGCTTAATGGCTACACCTTC. This sequence joins TRBV6-5 and TRBJ1-2; TRBD1 matches at 7 bases. The CDR3 consists of 13 residues. Trimming cost V 4 bases and J 6 bases; bases outside gene matches: 5. CDR1 and CDR2 from the germline V gene are MNHEY and SVGAGI.

Concerning this clonotype: The junction departs from the called germline gene at one end, perhaps through a read error. The chain links TRBV12-3 or TRBV12-4 to TRBJ2-3; unclear D gene. This CDR3 comprises 11 residues. The CDR3 region has the DNA TGTGCCAGCAGTTTTACAGATAAGCAGTATTTT. It is translated as CASSFTDKQYF.

This clonotype was counted many times. CDR3 coding DNA: TGTGCCAGCAGTCGGATCGGTGGCGAGACCCAGTACTTC. Its protein is CASSRIGGETQYF. The chain links TRBV12-3 or TRBV12-4 to TRBJ2-5; no clear D. Trimming left V 5 bases short and J 5 bases short, with 12 bases between. This CDR3 spans 13 amino acids.